This T cell receptor (beta chain) was sequenced during a study of technical replicates of blood from a few donors. Germline loops: CDR1 MNHEY, CDR2 SMNVEV (reference sequence). The CDR3 has 14 residues. V was shortened by 6 bases and J by 2 bases, with 11 bases between the two germline ends. Some clones are missing from TCRdb's copy, which holds only in-frame ones; the method was immunoSEQ multiplex PCR. The sample has about 75,000 clones, approximately 92% seen once. V gene TRBV27 combines with J gene TRBJ2-1, with D perhaps TRBD2 (6 bases). The sequence was obtained from a human donor in good health. The sample was T cells isolated from PBMCs. CDR3 DNA sequence: TGTGCCAGCAGCTCGCGGGAAACCTACAATGAGCAGTTCTTC. Translating gives CASSSRETYNEQFF.